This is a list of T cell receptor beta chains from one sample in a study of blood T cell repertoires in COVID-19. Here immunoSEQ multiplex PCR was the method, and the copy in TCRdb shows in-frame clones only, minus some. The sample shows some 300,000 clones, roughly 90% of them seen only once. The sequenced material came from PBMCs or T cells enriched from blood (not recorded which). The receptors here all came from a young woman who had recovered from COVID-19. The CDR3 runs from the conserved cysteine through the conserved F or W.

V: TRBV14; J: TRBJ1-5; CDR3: CASSQGLNQPQHF
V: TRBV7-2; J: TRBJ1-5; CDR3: CASSLRQGANQPQHF
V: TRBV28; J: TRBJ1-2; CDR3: CASSSVTGYYGYTF
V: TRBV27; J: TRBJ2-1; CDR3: CASSFIFRGDNEQFF
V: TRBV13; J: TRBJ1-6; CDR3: CASSSRTGLSSPLHF
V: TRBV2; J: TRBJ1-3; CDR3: CASSETSFSGNTIYF
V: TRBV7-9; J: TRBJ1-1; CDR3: CASRPQGGRNTEAFF
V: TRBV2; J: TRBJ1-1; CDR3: CASSVRGLEAFF
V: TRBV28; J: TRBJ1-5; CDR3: CASRGSQGALNQPQHF
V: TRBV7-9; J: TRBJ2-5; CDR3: CASSLSGSQETQYF
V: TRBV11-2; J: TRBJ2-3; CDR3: CASSRGGRTDTQYF
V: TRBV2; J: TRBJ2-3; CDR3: CASSTSGVTDTQYF
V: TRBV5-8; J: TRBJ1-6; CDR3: CASSTGTPGYNSPLHF
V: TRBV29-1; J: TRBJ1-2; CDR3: CSVEDPGIHGYTF
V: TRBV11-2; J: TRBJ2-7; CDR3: CASSFDRVYEQYF
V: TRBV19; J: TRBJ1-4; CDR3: CASSVHTGEHEKLFF
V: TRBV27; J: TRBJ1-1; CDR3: CASSSQGAYTEAFF
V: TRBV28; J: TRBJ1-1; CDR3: CASSTNRVNTEAFF
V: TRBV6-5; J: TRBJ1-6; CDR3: CASSPPGGNSPLHF
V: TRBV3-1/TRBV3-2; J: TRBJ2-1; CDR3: CASSTRWGPDYNEQFF
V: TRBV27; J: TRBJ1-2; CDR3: CASRGPNGYTF
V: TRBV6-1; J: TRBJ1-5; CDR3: CASSVGFGLGQGDQPQHF
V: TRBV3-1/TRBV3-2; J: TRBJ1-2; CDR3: CASSQRGASHGYTF
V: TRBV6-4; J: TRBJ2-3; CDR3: CASSPLGLSTDTQYF
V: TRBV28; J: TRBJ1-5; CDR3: CASSLAGTTYISNQPQHF
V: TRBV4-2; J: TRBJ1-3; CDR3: CASSQPQTGSGNTIYF
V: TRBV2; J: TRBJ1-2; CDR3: CASSEQGVNDGYTF
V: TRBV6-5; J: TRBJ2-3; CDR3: CASTWERTDTQYF
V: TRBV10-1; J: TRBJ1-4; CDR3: CASQQGINEKLFF
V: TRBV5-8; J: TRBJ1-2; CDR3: CASSLSRTGGGYTF
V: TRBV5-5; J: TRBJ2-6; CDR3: CASSSTGAGANVLTF
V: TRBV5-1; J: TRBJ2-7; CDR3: CASRGGQGPYEQYF
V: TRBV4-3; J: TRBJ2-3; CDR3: CASSQEGAQGTDTQYF
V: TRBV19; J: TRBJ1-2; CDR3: CASSTATGANYGYTF
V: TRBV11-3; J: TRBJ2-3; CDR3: CASSLGTGRPDTQYF
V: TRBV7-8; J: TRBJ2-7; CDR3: CASSLPVTGSTEQYF
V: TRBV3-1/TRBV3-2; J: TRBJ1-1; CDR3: CASSPGQGGATEAFF
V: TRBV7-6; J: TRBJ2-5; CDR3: CASSPGGSGGGETQYF
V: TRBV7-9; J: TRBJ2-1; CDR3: CASSTDQLGQWSSYNEQFF
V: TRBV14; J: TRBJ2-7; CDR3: CASSLSREQYF
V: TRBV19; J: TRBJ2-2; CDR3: CASNRGQNTGELFF
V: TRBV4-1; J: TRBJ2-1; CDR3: CASSQAGTSVNEQFF
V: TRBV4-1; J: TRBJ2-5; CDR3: CASSPGQPQETQYF
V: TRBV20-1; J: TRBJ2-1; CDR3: CSATAEIEQFF
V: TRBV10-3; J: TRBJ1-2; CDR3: CAISGTGYGYTF
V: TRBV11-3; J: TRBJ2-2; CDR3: CASSFQRGLFTGELFF
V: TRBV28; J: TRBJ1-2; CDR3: CASSSTGDSYGYTF
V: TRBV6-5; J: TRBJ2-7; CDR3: CASNPGQVSYEQYF
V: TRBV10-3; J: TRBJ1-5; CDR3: CAISDGLNPQPQHF
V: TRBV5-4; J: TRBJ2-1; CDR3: CASSRTEYNEQFF